The 3 T cell receptor beta chains presented below share a single source sample, sequenced in a study of CD8 T cell repertoires and HIV-1 epitope variants. Their antigen targets remain unknown. The repertoire was sequenced with immunoSEQ multiplex PCR; TCRdb's copy has only in-frame clones and lacks some. This table has 4,000 to 5,500 clones, 66% appearing once. The source material was cultured CD8+ T cells derived from PBMCs. Receptors originate from a male donor with HIV.

This rearrangement joins TRBV4-2 to TRBJ2-7; D ambiguous. Germline V gives CDR1 LGHNA, CDR2 YNFKEQ. Between the trimmed V and J ends, which lost 4 bases and 0 bases, there was a span of 10 bases. The CDR3 is made up of 14 amino acids. The DNA of the CDR3 is TGTGCCAGCAGCCCTACTACGAGCTCCTACGAGCAGTACTTC. Translation gives CASSPTTSSYEQYF.

In its sample, this clone was seen once. This chain uses TRBV27 with TRBJ2-5; D gene ambiguous. Germline lookup yields CDR1 MNHEY and CDR2 SMNVEV (reference sequence). The V and J ends lost 6 bases and 9 bases respectively, with 8 bases between them. The CDR3 is 10 amino acids. CDR3 loop: CASSAAAQYF. CDR3 nucleotides: TGTGCCAGCAGCGCCGCGGCCCAGTACTTC.

The chain uses TRBV30 and TRBJ2-7; 11 bases map to TRBD1. CDR1 and CDR2 from the germline V gene are GTSNPN and SVGIG (reference sequence). The CDR3 consists of 14 residues. The V segment lost 7 bases and the J segment 7 bases; nucleotides outside the gene matches: 12. In nucleotides, the CDR3 is TGTGCCTTGCTACGGGCGGGACAGGGGGGGGAGCAGTACTTC. Residues: CALLRAGQGGEQYF.